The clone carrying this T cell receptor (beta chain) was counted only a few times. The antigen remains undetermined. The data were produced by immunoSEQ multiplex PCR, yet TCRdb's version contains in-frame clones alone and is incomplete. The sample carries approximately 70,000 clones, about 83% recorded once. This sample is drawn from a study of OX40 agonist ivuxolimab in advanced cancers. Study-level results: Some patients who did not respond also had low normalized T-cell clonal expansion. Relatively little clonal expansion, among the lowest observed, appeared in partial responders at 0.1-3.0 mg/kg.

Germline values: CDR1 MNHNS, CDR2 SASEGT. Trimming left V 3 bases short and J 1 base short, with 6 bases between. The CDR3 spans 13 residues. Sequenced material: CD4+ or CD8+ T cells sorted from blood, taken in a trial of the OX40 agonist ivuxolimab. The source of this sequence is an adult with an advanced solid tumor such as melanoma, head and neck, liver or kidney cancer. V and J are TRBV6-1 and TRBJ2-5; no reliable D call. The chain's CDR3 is CASSDQIQETQYF. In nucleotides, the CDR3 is TGTGCCAGCAGTGACCAGATCCAAGAGACCCAGTACTTC.